The present T cell receptor beta chain was sequenced within a study of patients and donors after allogeneic stem cell transplantation. Germline V gene data show CDR1 as SGDLS and CDR2 as YYNGEE. The CDR3 runs 15 residues. Trimming pared 4 bases from V and 2 bases from J, leaving 10 bases between. In this sample, this clonotype turned up many times. TCRdb re-derived calls from the RT-PCR reads in MiXCR, one entry per CDR3 protein. The repertoire holds about 87,000 distinct CDR3 sequences, roughly 4.9% seen once, with 2.6% in the top ten. The sequenced sample consisted of blood, either unsorted or a sorted T cell fraction (not recorded which). This clonotype was obtained from a human donor who was either an allogeneic HSCT recipient or a stem cell or donor lymphocyte infusion donor (not recorded which). It is not recorded whose cells these are; they may come from a transplant donor. The genes are TRBV9 and TRBJ2-6; D perhaps matches TRBD1 (6 bases). DNA of the CDR3: TGTGCCAGCAGCCCAAGGACAGCTGGGGCCAACGTCCTGACTTTC. This gives the protein CASSPRTAGANVLTF.